The T cell receptor beta chain described here comes from a study of T-cell memory formation after mild COVID-19. On the study more broadly: TCR clusters were mostly donor specific.

Study-wide results and caveats: The study detected some responding clones in pre-infection memory, suggesting cross-reactive memory joined. The second-wave clones peaking on day 37 were not confirmed as SARS-CoV-2-specific. Contracting CD4+ clones sat mainly in CM and EM; CD8+ in EMRA.

This clonotype occurred a few times. The antigen is undetermined. TCRdb recomputed calls from the 5' RACE reads with MiXCR, one row per CDR3 protein. Here the sample spans a few hundred thousand distinct CDR3 sequences, roughly 15% being singletons. The sequencing sample was made of PBMCs or a T cell subset sorted from them (not recorded which). The sequence was obtained from a man aged 18-30 years who had mild COVID-19 (a few samples of this study predate the infection). Cell type and time point are not known.

The CDR3 reads CSARDSLGAFF. The CDR3, as DNA: TGCAGTGCTAGAGATTCATTAGGAGCTTTCTTT. The chain uses TRBV20-1 and TRBJ1-1; D ambiguous. CDR3 length: 11 amino acids. CDR1 DFQATT and CDR2 SNEGSKA come from the germline V gene (reference sequence). V lost 0 bases, J lost 10 bases, and 9 bases lay in between.